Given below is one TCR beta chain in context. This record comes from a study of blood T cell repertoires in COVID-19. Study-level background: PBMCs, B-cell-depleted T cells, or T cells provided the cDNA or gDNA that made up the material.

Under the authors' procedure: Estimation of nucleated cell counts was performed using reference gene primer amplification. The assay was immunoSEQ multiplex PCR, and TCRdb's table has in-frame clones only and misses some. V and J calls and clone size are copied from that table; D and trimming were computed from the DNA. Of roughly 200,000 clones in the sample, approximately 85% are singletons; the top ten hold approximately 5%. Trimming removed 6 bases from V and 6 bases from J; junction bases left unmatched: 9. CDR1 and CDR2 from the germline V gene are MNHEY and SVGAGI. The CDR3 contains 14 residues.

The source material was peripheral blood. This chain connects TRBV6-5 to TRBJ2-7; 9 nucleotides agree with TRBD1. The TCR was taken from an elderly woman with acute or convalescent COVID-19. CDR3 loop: CASRWGQGSGEQYF. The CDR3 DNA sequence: TGTGCCAGCAGATGGGGACAGGGATCCGGCGAGCAGTACTTC.